This T cell receptor beta chain was recovered during a study of cytomegalovirus exposure and HLA in healthy donors. Regarding the study as a whole: With DRB1 most and HLA-C fewest, TCR association rates differed between HLA loci in a later analysis. From TCR beta sequences, most subjects' HLA-A and HLA-B alleles were reportedly predicted accurately. Per a prior analysis, the majority of TCR beta V segments were productive roughly 90% or roughly 30% of the time.

Regarding this clone: Its target is not known.

Though nominally healthy at sampling, donors likely had unrecorded immune exposures. The PCR was carried out with 60 Vbeta primers and 13 Jbeta primers. Assay used: immunoSEQ multiplex PCR; TCRdb lists only in-frame clones, some missing. This sample carries some 140,000 clones, more than 75% of them seen once, and the ten largest clones take around 3%. CDR3 size: 15 residues. J gave up 1 base and V 2 bases, and 5 bases lay outside the gene matches. Per the germline V gene, CDR1 is SGHAT and CDR2 is FQNNGV. The V and J genes are TRBV11-2 and TRBJ2-7; 7 bases align to TRBD1. The specimen sequenced was PBMCs. This sequence was found in a female donor in good health and CMV-seronegative. For the CDR3, the DNA is TGTGCCAGCAGCTTAATACCAGGGGGATCCTACGAGCAGTACTTC. Amino acids: CASSLIPGGSYEQYF.